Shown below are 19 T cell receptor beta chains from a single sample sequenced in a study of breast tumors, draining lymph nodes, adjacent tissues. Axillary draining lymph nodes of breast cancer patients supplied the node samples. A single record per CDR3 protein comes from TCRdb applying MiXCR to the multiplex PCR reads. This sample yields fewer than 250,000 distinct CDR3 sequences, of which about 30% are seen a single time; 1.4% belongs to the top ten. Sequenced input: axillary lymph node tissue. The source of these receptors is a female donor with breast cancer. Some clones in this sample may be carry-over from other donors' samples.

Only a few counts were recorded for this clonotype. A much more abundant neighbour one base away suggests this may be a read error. The CDR3 nucleotides are TGTGCCAGCAGGCCCGCGGGGACCTATGGCTACACCTTC. It is translated as CASRPAGTYGYTF. J is TRBJ1-2 and V is TRBV6-1; possibly TRBD1 for D (5 bases). V lost 6 bases, J lost 4 bases, and 12 bases lay in between. This CDR3 region has 13 residues. The V gene's germline CDR1 is MNHNS and CDR2 SASEGT.

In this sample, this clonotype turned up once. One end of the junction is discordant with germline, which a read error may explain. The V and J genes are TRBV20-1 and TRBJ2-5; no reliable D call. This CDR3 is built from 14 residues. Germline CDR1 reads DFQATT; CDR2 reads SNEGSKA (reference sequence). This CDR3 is CSARVTPYQEPQYF. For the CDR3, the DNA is TGCAGTGCTAGAGTGACGCCGTACCAAGAGCCCCAGTACTTC.

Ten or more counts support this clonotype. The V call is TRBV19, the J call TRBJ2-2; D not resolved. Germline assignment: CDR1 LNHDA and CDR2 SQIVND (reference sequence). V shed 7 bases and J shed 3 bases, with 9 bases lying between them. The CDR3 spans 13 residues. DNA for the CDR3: TGTGCCAGTAAAGAGCAGCACACCGGGGAGCTGTTTTTT. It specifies CASKEQHTGELFF. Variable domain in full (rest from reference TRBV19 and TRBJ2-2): DGGITQSPKYLFRKEGQNVTLSCEQNLNHDAMYWYRQDPGQGLRLIYYSQIVNDFQKGDIAEGYSVSREKKESFPLTVTSAQKNPTAFYLCASKEQHTGELFFGEGSRLTVL.

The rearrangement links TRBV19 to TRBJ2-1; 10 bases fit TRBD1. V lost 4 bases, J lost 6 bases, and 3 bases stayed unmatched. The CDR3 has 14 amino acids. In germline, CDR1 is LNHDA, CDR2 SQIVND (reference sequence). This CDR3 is CASSKGQGSNEQFF. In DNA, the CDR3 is TGTGCCAGTAGTAAGGGACAGGGGAGCAATGAGCAGTTCTTC.

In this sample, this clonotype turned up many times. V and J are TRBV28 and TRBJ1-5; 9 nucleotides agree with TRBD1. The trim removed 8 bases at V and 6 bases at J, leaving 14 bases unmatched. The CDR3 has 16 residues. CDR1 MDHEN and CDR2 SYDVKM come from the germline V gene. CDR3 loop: CASWVGGQGLLQPQHF. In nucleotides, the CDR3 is TGTGCCAGCTGGGTTGGGGGACAGGGATTGCTTCAGCCCCAGCATTTT.

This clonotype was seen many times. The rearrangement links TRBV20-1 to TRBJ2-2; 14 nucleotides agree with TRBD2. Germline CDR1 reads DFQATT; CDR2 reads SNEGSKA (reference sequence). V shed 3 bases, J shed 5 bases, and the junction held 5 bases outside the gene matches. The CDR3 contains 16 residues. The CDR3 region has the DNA TGCAGTGCTAGGGGACTAGCGGGAGTGGGTACCGGGGAGCTGTTTTTT. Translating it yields CSARGLAGVGTGELFF.

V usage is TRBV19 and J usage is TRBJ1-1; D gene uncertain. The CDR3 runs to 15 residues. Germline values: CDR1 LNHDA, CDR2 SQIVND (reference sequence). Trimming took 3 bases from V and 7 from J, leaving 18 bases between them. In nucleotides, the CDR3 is TGTGCCAGTAGTATCTGGGCGGGAGTCGGCAATGAAGCTTTCTTT. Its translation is CASSIWAGVGNEAFF.

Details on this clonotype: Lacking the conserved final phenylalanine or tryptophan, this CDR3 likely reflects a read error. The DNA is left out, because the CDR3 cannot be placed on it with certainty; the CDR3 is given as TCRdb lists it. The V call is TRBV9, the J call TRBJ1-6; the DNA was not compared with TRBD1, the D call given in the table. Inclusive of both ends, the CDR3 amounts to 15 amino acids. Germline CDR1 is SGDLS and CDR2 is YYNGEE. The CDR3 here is CASSVGRGSNSPPHL.

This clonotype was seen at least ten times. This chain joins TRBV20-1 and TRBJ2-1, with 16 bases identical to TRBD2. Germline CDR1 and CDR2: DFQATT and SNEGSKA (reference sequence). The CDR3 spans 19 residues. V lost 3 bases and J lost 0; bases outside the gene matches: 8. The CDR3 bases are TGCAGTGCTAGGTCCGGGACTAGCGGGAGGGTCGGCTCCTACAATGAGCAGTTCTTC. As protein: CSARSGTSGRVGSYNEQFF.

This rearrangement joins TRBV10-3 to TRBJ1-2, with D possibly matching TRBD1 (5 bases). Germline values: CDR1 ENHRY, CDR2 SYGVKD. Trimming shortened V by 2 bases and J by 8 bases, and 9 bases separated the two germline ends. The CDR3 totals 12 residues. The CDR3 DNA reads TGTGCCATCAGTGAGACAGGCGTCGGCTACACCTTC. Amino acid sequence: CAISETGVGYTF.

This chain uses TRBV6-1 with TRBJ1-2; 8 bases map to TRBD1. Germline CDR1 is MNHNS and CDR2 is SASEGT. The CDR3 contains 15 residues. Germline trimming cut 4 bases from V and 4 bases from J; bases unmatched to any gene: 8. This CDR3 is CASSGSLGTGYGYTF. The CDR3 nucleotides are TGTGCCAGCAGTGGATCCCTGGGGACAGGCTATGGCTACACCTTC.

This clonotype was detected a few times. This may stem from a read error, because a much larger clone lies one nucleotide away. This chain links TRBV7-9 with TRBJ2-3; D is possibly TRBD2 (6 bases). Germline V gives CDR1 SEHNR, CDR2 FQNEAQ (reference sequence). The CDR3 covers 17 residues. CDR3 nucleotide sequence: TGTGCCAGCAGCTTAGATTTGGGGGGAGGTAAAACAGATCCGCAGTATTTT. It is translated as CASSLDLGGGKTDPQYF.

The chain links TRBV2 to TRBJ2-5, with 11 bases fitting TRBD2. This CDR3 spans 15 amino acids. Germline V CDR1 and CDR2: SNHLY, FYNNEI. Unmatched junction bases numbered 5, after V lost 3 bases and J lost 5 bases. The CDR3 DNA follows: TGTGCCAGCAGTGATGGAATAGCGGGAGGGGAGACCCAGTACTTC. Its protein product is CASSDGIAGGETQYF.

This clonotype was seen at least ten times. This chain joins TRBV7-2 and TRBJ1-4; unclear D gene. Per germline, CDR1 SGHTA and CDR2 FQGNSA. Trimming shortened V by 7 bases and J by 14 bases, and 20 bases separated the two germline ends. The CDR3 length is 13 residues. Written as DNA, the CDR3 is TGTGCCAGCACCGAGACCCCCGGGCAAGGTCTGTTTTTT. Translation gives CASTETPGQGLFF. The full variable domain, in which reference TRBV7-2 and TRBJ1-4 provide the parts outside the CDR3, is GAGVSQSPSNKVTEKGKDVELRCDPISGHTALYWYRQSLGQGLEFLIYFQGNSAPDKSGLPSDRFSAERTGGSVSTLTIQRTQQEDSAVYLCASTETPGQGLFFGSGTQLSVL.

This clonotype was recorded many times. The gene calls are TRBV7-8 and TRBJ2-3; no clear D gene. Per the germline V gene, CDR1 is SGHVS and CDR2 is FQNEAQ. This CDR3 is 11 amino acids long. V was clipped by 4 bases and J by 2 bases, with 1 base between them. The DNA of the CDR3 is TGTGCCAGCAGCTACACAGATACGCAGTATTTT. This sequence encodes CASSYTDTQYF.

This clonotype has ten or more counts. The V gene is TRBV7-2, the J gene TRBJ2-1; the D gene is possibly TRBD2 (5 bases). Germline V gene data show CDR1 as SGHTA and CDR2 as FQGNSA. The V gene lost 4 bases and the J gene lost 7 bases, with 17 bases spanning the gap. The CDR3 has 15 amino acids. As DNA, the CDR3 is TGTGCCAGCAGCTCCTTTTTCGGATCGGGGAATGAGCAGTTCTTC. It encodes CASSSFFGSGNEQFF.

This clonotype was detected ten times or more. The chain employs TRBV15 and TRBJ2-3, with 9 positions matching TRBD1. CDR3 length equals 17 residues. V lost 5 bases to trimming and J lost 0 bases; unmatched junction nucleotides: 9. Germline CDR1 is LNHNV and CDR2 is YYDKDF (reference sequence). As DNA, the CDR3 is TGTGCCACCAGCGGCGGGACAGGGATTCGGAGCACAGATACGCAGTATTTT. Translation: CATSGGTGIRSTDTQYF. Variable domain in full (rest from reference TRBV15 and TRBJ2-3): DAMVIQNPRYQVTQFGKPVTLSCSQTLNHNVMYWYQQKSSQAPKLLFHYYDKDFNNEADTPDNFQSRRPNTSFCFLDIRSPGLGDTAMYLCATSGGTGIRSTDTQYFGPGTRLTVL.

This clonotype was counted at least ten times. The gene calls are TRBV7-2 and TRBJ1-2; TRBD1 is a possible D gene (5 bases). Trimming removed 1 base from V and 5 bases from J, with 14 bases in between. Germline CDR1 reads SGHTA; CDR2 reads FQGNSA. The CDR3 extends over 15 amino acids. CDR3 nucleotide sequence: TGTGCCAGCAGCTTAGAGGGGACCGCTACTTATGGCTACACCTTC. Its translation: CASSLEGTATYGYTF. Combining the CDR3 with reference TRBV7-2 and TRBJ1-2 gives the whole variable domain GAGVSQSPSNKVTEKGKDVELRCDPISGHTALYWYRQSLGQGLEFLIYFQGNSAPDKSGLPSDRFSAERTGGSVSTLTIQRTQQEDSAVYLCASSLEGTATYGYTFGSGTRLTVV.

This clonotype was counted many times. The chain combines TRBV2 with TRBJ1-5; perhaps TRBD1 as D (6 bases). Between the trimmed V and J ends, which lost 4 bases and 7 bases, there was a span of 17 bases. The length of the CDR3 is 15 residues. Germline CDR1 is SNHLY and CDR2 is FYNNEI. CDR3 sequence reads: CASSANRGGGQPQHF. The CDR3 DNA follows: TGTGCCAGCAGTGCGAATCGAGGGGGAGGGCAGCCCCAGCATTTT.